Each of the 30 T cell receptor beta chains below was sequenced from the same sample in a study of regulatory T cells in long-lasting Graves disease. Through Arm-PCR of CDR3 regions and iRepertoire HTBI primers, TCR beta libraries were built. One entry per CDR3 protein results from TCRdb running MiXCR on the multiplex PCR reads. The table lists 350,000 to 500,000 distinct CDR3 sequences, approximately 22% of them singletons. The time point: persistent/refractory GD, antithyroid drugs over 5 years with positive TRAb. After RNA was extracted from PBMCs, the TCR library was made from it. This material consisted of peripheral blood mononuclear cells (PBMCs), taken when the disease was refractory, from a patient treated with antithyroid drugs. The source of these receptors is a female donor with Graves disease.

This clonotype was recorded at least ten times. This chain uses TRBV20-1 with TRBJ1-5; no definite D call. Germline V lookup: CDR1 DFQATT, CDR2 SNEGSKA (reference sequence). The CDR3 extends over 15 amino acids. V dropped 4 bases and J dropped 2 bases, with 15 bases sitting between them. In nucleotides, the CDR3 is TGCAGTGCTACAAACCTTGCATATCGCAATCAGCCCCAGCATTTT. The encoded protein is CSATNLAYRNQPQHF.

This clonotype occurred a few times. The chain couples TRBV7-9 to TRBJ2-7; 7 bases line up with TRBD2. After removal of 5 bases from V and 0 bases from J, the junction contained 10 bases not matched to a gene. CDR1 is SEHNR, CDR2 FQNEAQ, per germline (reference sequence). The CDR3 contains 16 residues. The CDR3 protein is CASSAGDYEGSYEQYF. Here the CDR3 DNA reads TGTGCCAGCAGCGCCGGGGACTACGAGGGCTCCTACGAGCAGTACTTC.

The gene calls are TRBV3-1 and TRBJ2-1, with 7 positions matching TRBD1. The V gene's germline CDR1 is LGHDT and CDR2 YNNKEL (reference sequence). V trimming: 0 bases; J trimming: 8 bases; junction bases outside the gene matches: 7. There are 15 residues in the CDR3. CDR3 DNA sequence: TGTGCCAGCAGCCAAGAAGTAGGGGGCTGGGATGAGCAGTTCTTC. Its translation is CASSQEVGGWDEQFF.

This clonotype came up many times. The V gene is TRBV28, the J gene TRBJ1-2; TRBD1 aligns across 9 bases. The germline V gene encodes CDR1 MDHEN and CDR2 SYDVKM. The CDR3 contains 14 residues. Germline trimming cut 3 bases from V and 4 bases from J; bases unmatched to any gene: 3. The CDR3 is CASSFPDRGYGYTF. DNA for the CDR3: TGTGCCAGCAGTTTCCCGGACAGGGGCTATGGCTACACCTTC.

CDR3 DNA sequence: TGTGCCACCAGTAATCCACGGACAGGGACTAACTATGGCTACACCTTC. Translation: CATSNPRTGTNYGYTF. V is TRBV24-1 and J is TRBJ1-2, with 8 nucleotides matching TRBD1. The V segment lost 6 bases and the J segment 0 bases; nucleotides outside the gene matches: 8. The CDR3 covers 16 residues. Germline V gives CDR1 KGHDR, CDR2 SFDVKD.

The sample holds many counts of this clonotype. V is TRBV15 and J is TRBJ1-6; TRBD1 matches 7 bases. The V gene end was trimmed by 0 bases and the J gene end by 7 bases; junction bases not matched to a gene: 15. The CDR3 has 19 amino acids. Germline V lookup: CDR1 LNHNV, CDR2 YYDKDF (reference sequence). CDR3 in DNA: TGTGCCACCAGCAGAGACCCCGCAGGGACAGTTGGAGGGAATTCACCCCTCCACTTT. Protein product: CATSRDPAGTVGGNSPLHF.

At least ten counts were recorded for this clonotype. The chain links TRBV2 to TRBJ2-7, with 13 bases matching TRBD2. The CDR3 extends over 16 amino acids. Germline CDR1 is SNHLY and CDR2 is FYNNEI. V lost 7 bases, J lost 2 bases, and 8 bases stayed unmatched. CDR3 residues: CASTSTSGRTTYEQYF. The CDR3 bases are TGTGCCAGCACTTCGACTAGCGGGAGGACGACCTACGAGCAGTACTTC.

This clonotype was counted between two and nine times. The chain recombines TRBV20-1 with TRBJ2-7, with D possibly TRBD1 on 5 matching bases. CDR3 length: 13 amino acids. The V and J ends lost 6 bases and 7 bases respectively, with 19 bases between them. Germline CDR1 DFQATT, CDR2 SNEGSKA (reference sequence). Written as DNA, the CDR3 is TGCAGTGCCCCGAAGAGGCAGGGTGGGGAGCAGTACTTC. Protein product: CSAPKRQGGEQYF.

The J gene is TRBJ2-1, the V gene TRBV7-3; D is perhaps TRBD2 (5 bases). Between the trimmed V and J ends, which lost 5 bases and 7 bases, there was a span of 24 bases. The CDR3 is made up of 17 amino acids. Germline assignment: CDR1 SGHTA and CDR2 FQGTGA. The CDR3 protein is CASSPHSGWEFINEQFF. DNA for the CDR3: TGTGCCAGCAGCCCCCATTCGGGGTGGGAGTTCATAAATGAGCAGTTCTTC.

This clonotype was seen only a few times. A much larger clone lies a single base off, so this may be a read error. This chain joins TRBV7-7 and TRBJ2-5; unclear D gene. Germline assignment: CDR1 SSHAT and CDR2 FNYEAQ (reference sequence). The CDR3 runs to 14 residues. CDR3 DNA: TGTGCTAGCAGCTCGATTAGAGCTGAAGAGACCCAGTACTTC. It codes for CASSSIRAEETQYF. The full variable domain, in which reference TRBV7-7 and TRBJ2-5 provide the parts outside the CDR3, is GAGVSQSPRYKVTKRGQDVTLRCDPISSHATLYWYQQALGQGPEFLTYFNYEAQPDKSGLPSDRFSAERPEGSISTLTIQRTEQRDSAMYRCASSSIRAEETQYFGPGTRLLVL.

J is TRBJ2-7 and V is TRBV4-1, with D maybe TRBD2 (5 bases). The V gene lost 0 bases and the J gene lost 9 bases, with 15 bases spanning the gap. Germline V gene data show CDR1 as MGHRA and CDR2 as YSYEKL. This CDR3 spans 14 amino acids. The CDR3 nucleotides are TGCGCCAGCAGCCAAGATGCTGAGGGTGATAGGCAGTACTTC. This sequence encodes CASSQDAEGDRQYF.

This clonotype was counted between two and nine times. The chain uses TRBV9 and TRBJ2-2; D is undetermined. The CDR3 has 13 residues. Germline V lookup: CDR1 SGDLS, CDR2 YYNGEE. Trimming cost V 0 bases and J 6 bases, with 6 bases left between them. CDR3 DNA sequence: TGTGCCAGCAGCGTAGCCCCCTCCGGGGAGCTGTTTTTT. It translates to CASSVAPSGELFF. Looking up the rest from reference TRBV9 and TRBJ2-2 gives the full variable domain: DSGVTQTPKHLITATGQRVTLRCSPRSGDLSVYWYQQSLDQGLQFLIQYYNGEERAKGNILERFSAQQFPDLHSELNLSSLELGDSALYFCASSVAPSGELFFGEGSRLTVL.

This clonotype has ten or more counts. This rearrangement joins TRBV2 to TRBJ2-2, with D maybe TRBD1 (6 bases). Germline V CDR1 and CDR2: SNHLY, FYNNEI. The CDR3 has 15 amino acids. V gave up 0 bases and J gave up 7 bases, with 12 bases separating them. The CDR3 spells CASSEAAGGVGELFF. DNA for the CDR3: TGTGCCAGCAGTGAAGCCGCTGGGGGCGTCGGGGAGCTGTTTTTT.

Only a few counts were recorded for this clonotype. This chain joins TRBV19 and TRBJ2-5, with a possible D match to TRBD1 (5 bases). The germline CDR1 and CDR2 sequences are LNHDA and SQIVND (reference sequence). Trimming left V 1 base short and J 5 bases short, with 14 bases between. The CDR3 extends over 15 amino acids. CDR3 region: CASSIGTAGSETQYF. Written as DNA, the CDR3 is TGTGCCAGTAGTATAGGAACGGCAGGGTCGGAGACCCAGTACTTC.

This clonotype was counted many times. The chain links TRBV28 to TRBJ1-2, with a weak D call TRBD1 (5 bases). CDR3 size: 14 residues. In germline, CDR1 is MDHEN, CDR2 SYDVKM. With 6 bases removed from V and 1 base from J, the gap between germline ends came to 12 bases. The CDR3 loop is CASSTGPLNYGYTF. CDR3 sequence (DNA): TGTGCCAGCAGCACGGGGCCCCTTAACTATGGCTACACCTTC.

This clonotype was counted at least ten times. J is TRBJ2-2 and V is TRBV6-2 or TRBV6-3, with D possibly TRBD1 on 6 matching bases. The CDR3 is 13 residues long. With 7 bases removed from V and 6 bases from J, the gap between germline ends came to 12 bases. Germline CDR1 MNHEY, CDR2 SVGEGT. The CDR3 bases are TGTGCCAGCAAAATCAGGACAGCCGGGGAGCTGTTTTTT. This translates into CASKIRTAGELFF.

The chain couples TRBV5-1 to TRBJ2-5; 14 positions match TRBD2. The CDR3 loop spans 14 amino acids. CDR1 is SGHRS and CDR2 is YFSETQ in the germline V gene. V dropped 5 bases and J dropped 5; count of bases not matched to a gene: 2. CDR3 region: CASRGLAGDETQYF. The CDR3 DNA follows: TGCGCCAGCAGGGGACTAGCGGGAGATGAGACCCAGTACTTC. Variable domain in full (rest from reference TRBV5-1 and TRBJ2-5): KAGVTQTPRYLIKTRGQQVTLSCSPISGHRSVSWYQQTPGQGLQFLFEYFSETQRNKGNFPGRFSGRQFSNSRSEMNVSTLELGDSALYLCASRGLAGDETQYFGPGTRLLVL.

This clonotype was detected only a few times. The chain employs TRBV20-1 and TRBJ1-5; 7 nucleotides align to TRBD1. The CDR3 sequence is 15 residues long. V was pared by 4 bases and J by 1 base, with 7 bases of the junction left unmatched. Germline V gives CDR1 DFQATT, CDR2 SNEGSKA (reference sequence). CDR3 protein: CSATRPGQSNQPQHF. In DNA, the CDR3 is TGCAGTGCTACGAGACCGGGACAGAGCAATCAGCCCCAGCATTTT.

This clonotype was picked up a small number of times. The chain has TRBV6-2 or TRBV6-3 and TRBJ2-3; possibly TRBD1 for D (6 bases). The CDR3 totals 16 residues. Trimming removed 0 bases at V and 1 base at J, with 11 bases between. The V gene's germline CDR1 is MNHEY and CDR2 SVGEGT. The CDR3 DNA sequence: TGTGCCAGCAGTTACTCCCGGGACACTGGCACAGATACGCAGTATTTT. This encodes CASSYSRDTGTDTQYF.

V and J are TRBV19 and TRBJ2-7; 11 bases align to TRBD1. Germline CDR1 is LNHDA and CDR2 is SQIVND (reference sequence). This CDR3 is built from 13 residues. V lost 4 bases and J lost 5; bases outside the gene matches: 1. CDR3 bases: TGTGCCAGTAGTAGGACAGGGGGCGACGAGCAGTACTTC. It translates to CASSRTGGDEQYF.

The CDR3 DNA is TGCGCCAGCAGCCCGGCGACAGTTAGTCCTAACTATGGCTACACCTTC. It codes for CASSPATVSPNYGYTF. J is TRBJ1-2 and V is TRBV4-1; weak D call: TRBD1 (5 bases). V lost 4 bases, J lost 0 bases, and 15 bases lay in between. CDR1 and CDR2 (germline): MGHRA, YSYEKL. The length of the CDR3 is 16 residues.

The chain has TRBV6-2 or TRBV6-3 and TRBJ1-1; D is possibly TRBD1 (5 bases). The CDR3 spans 15 residues. Per the germline V gene, CDR1 is MNHEY and CDR2 is SVGEGT. Deletions cut 4 bases from V and 4 bases from J, with 16 bases between. The CDR3 region has the DNA TGTGCCAGCAGTTTTCGCGGGGGTTTCGGCACTGAAGCTTTCTTT. Translation: CASSFRGGFGTEAFF.

This clonotype has a count of ten or more. The genes are TRBV12-3 or TRBV12-4 and TRBJ2-5; D is possibly TRBD2 (7 bases). This CDR3 is built from 14 residues. V lost 7 bases to trimming and J lost 9 bases, with 21 bases between them. The CDR3 DNA follows: TGTGCCAGCACCCCCGGGGCAGGGGCGGGGGCCCAGTACTTC. Amino acids: CASTPGAGAGAQYF.

This clonotype was counted only a few times. This sequence joins TRBV7-3 and TRBJ2-2; D gene uncertain. CDR1 is SGHTA, CDR2 FQGTGA, per germline. CDR3 length: 13 amino acids. V dropped 5 bases and J dropped 5 bases, with 9 bases sitting between them. Written as DNA, the CDR3 is TGTGCCAGCAGCCCCTCCAAGACCGGGGAGCTGTTTTTT. This sequence encodes CASSPSKTGELFF.

This clonotype was recorded many times. The V gene is TRBV28, the J gene TRBJ2-5; D might be TRBD1 or TRBD2, each matching 5 bases. The CDR3 sequence is 15 residues long. V was clipped by 6 bases and J by 4 bases, with 18 bases between them. The V gene's germline CDR1 is MDHEN and CDR2 SYDVKM. Here the CDR3 DNA reads TGTGCCAGCAGCACCGGGACGGACCTTGTAGAGACCCAGTACTTC. Translating gives CASSTGTDLVETQYF.

This clonotype appeared many times. The chain joins TRBV11-2 to TRBJ1-2, with D perhaps matching TRBD1 (6 bases). Germline CDR1 and CDR2: SGHAT and FQNNGV. This CDR3 region has 15 residues. Trimming removed 6 bases at V and 6 bases at J, with 20 bases between. The CDR3 DNA reads as TGTGCCAGCAGTCAAGGCGCCAGGGGAAGCAATGGCTACACCTTC. Translated, it gives CASSQGARGSNGYTF.

This clonotype was counted many times. The chain combines TRBV6-1 with TRBJ2-7; D tentatively reads TRBD1 or TRBD2 (5 bases each). The V gene's germline CDR1 is MNHNS and CDR2 SASEGT. The CDR3 length is 14 residues. V dropped 3 bases and J dropped 2 bases, with 11 bases sitting between them. CDR3: CASSDLGRTYEQYF. The CDR3 DNA reads as TGTGCCAGCAGTGACCTGGGACGCACCTACGAGCAGTACTTC.

V is TRBV5-1 and J is TRBJ2-5; tentative D call: TRBD2 (5 bases). Germline CDR1 and CDR2: SGHRS and YFSETQ. V gave up 0 bases and J gave up 4 bases, with 10 bases separating them. There are 14 residues in the CDR3. CDR3 region: CASSLEGTRETQYF. The CDR3 DNA reads as TGCGCCAGCAGCTTGGAAGGCACTAGAGAGACCCAGTACTTC.

The rearrangement uses TRBV7-9 and TRBJ1-3, with unresolved D. The CDR3 is 15 amino acids. Germline loops: CDR1 SEHNR, CDR2 FQNEAQ (reference sequence). Deletions cut 1 base from V and 7 bases from J, with 14 bases between. Here the CDR3 reads CASSLVRTENNTIYF. CDR3 DNA sequence: TGTGCCAGCAGCTTAGTTCGGACGGAGAATAACACCATATATTTT.

There are many counts of this clonotype. The J gene is TRBJ1-5, the V gene TRBV6-1, with TRBD1 matching 10 bases. CDR3 length: 15 amino acids. V was pared by 8 bases and J by 5 bases, with 9 bases of the junction left unmatched. Germline V gene lookup returns CDR1 MNHNS and CDR2 SASEGT. This chain's CDR3 is CASVPGQGPDQPQHF. In DNA, the CDR3 is TGTGCCAGCGTCCCGGGACAGGGGCCCGATCAGCCCCAGCATTTT.